The rows below give T cell receptor beta chains drawn from one sample of a study of beta chain features in type 1 diabetes. Repertoires were generated with immunoSEQ multiplex PCR, while TCRdb's copy carries only in-frame clones and drops some. The sample has around 600,000 clones, around 12% seen once. Sequenced sample: naive CD4+ T cells from blood. These receptors all come from a man aged 25-45 years with type 1 diabetes. The CDR3 runs from the conserved cysteine through the conserved F or W. The D gene is left open where the match is weak. Clone size is stated in some rows and not others, as once, few, many or a class when expanded.

DNA | CDR3 | size | length | J | V | D
TGTGCCATCAGTGGCCCGACAGGGTCCGGGACGAACACTGAAGCTTTCTTT | CAISGPTGSGTNTEAFF | NA | 17 | TRBJ1-1 | TRBV10-3 | TRBD1
TGTGCCAGCAGCTTAGTTTGGTCAGGGCAAGGGTACGAGCAGTACTTC | CASSLVWSGQGYEQYF | NA | 16 | TRBJ2-7 | TRBV11-2 | NA
TGTGCCAGCAGCCCCCTGGTGTCCGCCTACTACGAGCAGTACTTC | CASSPLVSAYYEQYF | NA | 15 | TRBJ2-7 | TRBV6-5 | NA
TGCGCCAGCAGCCAAGAGGACAGCTCTGGAAACACCATATATTTT | CASSQEDSSGNTIYF | NA | 15 | TRBJ1-3 | TRBV4-3 | NA
TGCGCCAGCAGCTTGGCAGGGTTTGGCACTGAAGCTTTCTTT | CASSLAGFGTEAFF | NA | 14 | TRBJ1-1 | TRBV5-1 | NA
TGCAGCGTTGAAGATTTCCCCCAACTAGGGGGCAAAAACATTCAGTACTTC | CSVEDFPQLGGKNIQYF | NA | 17 | TRBJ2-4 | TRBV29-1 | NA
TGCAGTGCTACGGACATATACGAGCAGTACTTC | CSATDIYEQYF | NA | 11 | TRBJ2-7 | TRBV20-1 | NA
TGTGCCAGCAGCTTAGAGCCCCTCTCCTACGAGCAGTACTTC | CASSLEPLSYEQYF | NA | 14 | TRBJ2-7 | TRBV7-2 | NA
TGTGCCAGCACTAACTCGGGTGGCACTGAAGCTTTCTTT | CASTNSGGTEAFF | NA | 13 | TRBJ1-1 | TRBV9 | NA
TGTGCCAGCAGTTCCGGGACGAACACCGGGGAGCTGTTTTTT | CASSSGTNTGELFF | NA | 14 | TRBJ2-2 | TRBV28 | NA
TGCGCCAGCAGCCAAGACCCTGGTTATGAGCAGTTCTTC | CASSQDPGYEQFF | few | 13 | TRBJ2-1 | TRBV4-3 | NA
TGTGCCAGCAGTCCCAATCCGGACGGTAATCAGCCCCAGCATTTT | CASSPNPDGNQPQHF | few | 15 | TRBJ1-5 | TRBV27 | NA
TGTGCCAGCAGCTTAGGGACAGCCTACAATGAGCAGTTCTTC | CASSLGTAYNEQFF | few | 14 | TRBJ2-1 | TRBV7-2 | NA
TGTGCCAGCAGCTTGGGGGGTCGACTAGCGGGGCCTCTCTACGAGCAGTACTTC | CASSLGGRLAGPLYEQYF | few | 18 | TRBJ2-7 | TRBV5-4 | TRBD2
TGTGCCAGCAGCCAAAGAGATACGCAGTATTTT | CASSQRDTQYF | NA | 11 | TRBJ2-3 | TRBV7-9 | NA
TGTGCCTGGAGTGTACAGTCGGGGTCCAACACCTTC | CAWSVQSGSNTF | few | 12 | TRBJ1-2 | TRBV30 | NA
TGTGCCAGCAGTGAAAACAGGGCCGCAACTAATGAAAAACTGTTTTTT | CASSENRAATNEKLFF | NA | 16 | TRBJ1-4 | TRBV6-1 | NA
TGCAGCGTTGGAGGACAGGGGATTTACGAGCAGTACTTC | CSVGGQGIYEQYF | few | 13 | TRBJ2-7 | TRBV29-1 | TRBD1
TGTGCCAGCAGCCGGGGGGACGCATTCACAGATACGCAGTATTTT | CASSRGDAFTDTQYF | few | 15 | TRBJ2-3 | TRBV14 | NA
TGCAGCGTGGCCTACAGGGCCGGGCCCCTCCACTTT | CSVAYRAGPLHF | NA | 12 | TRBJ1-6 | TRBV29-1 | NA
TGTGCCAGCGAAGGCGGTAACAATTCACCCCTCCACTTT | CASEGGNNSPLHF | NA | 13 | TRBJ1-6 | TRBV28 | NA
TGTGCCAGCAGCAGCCATCGGGGGGATTCACCCCTCCACTTT | CASSSHRGDSPLHF | NA | 14 | TRBJ1-6 | TRBV28 | NA
TGTGCCAGCAGCAAGGGAGAAATTTACCACTCTAACTATGGCTACACCTTC | CASSKGEIYHSNYGYTF | NA | 17 | TRBJ1-2 | TRBV11-3 | NA
TGTGCCACATCGGCGGGACAGATATATCAGCCCCAGCATTTT | CATSAGQIYQPQHF | few | 14 | TRBJ1-5 | TRBV19 | TRBD1
TGTGCCAGCAGCTCGGGACAGGACAAGACCTACGAGCAGTACTTC | CASSSGQDKTYEQYF | few | 15 | TRBJ2-7 | TRBV28 | TRBD1
TGTGCCAGCAGCCAAGAGTGGCAGGGGATCTCCTACGAGCAGTACTTC | CASSQEWQGISYEQYF | NA | 16 | TRBJ2-7 | TRBV14 | NA
TGTGCCAGCAGCCAGAAGGGACTAGCGGGGTCCTACAATGAGCAGTTCTTC | CASSQKGLAGSYNEQFF | few | 17 | TRBJ2-1 | TRBV4-2 | TRBD2
TGTGCCAGAAGGGGGAGGACCGGGGAGCTGTTTTTT | CARRGRTGELFF | few | 12 | TRBJ2-2 | TRBV7-2 | NA